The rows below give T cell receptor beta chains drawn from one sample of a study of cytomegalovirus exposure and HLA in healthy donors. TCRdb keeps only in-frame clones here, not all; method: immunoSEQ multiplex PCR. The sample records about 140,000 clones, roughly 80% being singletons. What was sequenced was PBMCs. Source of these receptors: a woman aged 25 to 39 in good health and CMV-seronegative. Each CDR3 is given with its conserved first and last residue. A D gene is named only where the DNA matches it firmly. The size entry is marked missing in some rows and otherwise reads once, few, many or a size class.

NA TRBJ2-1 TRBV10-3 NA TGTGCCATCAGTGGGGGTCCCAGGGGCAATGAGCAGTTCTTC CAISGGPRGNEQFF
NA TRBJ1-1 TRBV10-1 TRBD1 TGCGCCAGCAGTGACCGAGGGGACAGGGGCACTGAAGCTTTCTTT CASSDRGDRGTEAFF
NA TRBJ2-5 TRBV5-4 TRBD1 TGTGCCAGCAGCTCCACAGGGGGAACGTACCAAGAGACCCAGTACTTC CASSSTGGTYQETQYF
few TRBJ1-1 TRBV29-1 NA TGCAGCGTGGGCCCAGGGAACACTGAAGCTTTCTTT CSVGPGNTEAFF
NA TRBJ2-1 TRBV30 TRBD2 TGTGCCTGGGGGCTAGCGGGAAACAATGAGCAGTTCTTC CAWGLAGNNEQFF
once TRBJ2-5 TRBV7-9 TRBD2 TGTGCCAGCAGCTTAGCGGGGGGGATACTACAAGAGACCCAGTACTTC CASSLAGGILQETQYF
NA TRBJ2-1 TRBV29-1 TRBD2 TGCAGCGTTGTACGGCTAGCGGATTACAATGAGCAGTTCTTC CSVVRLADYNEQFF
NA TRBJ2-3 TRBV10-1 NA NA CASSESGRASGRANTQYF
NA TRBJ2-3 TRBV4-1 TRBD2 TGCGCCAGCAGCCCGGGAGGGCCCTCAGATACGCAGTATTTT CASSPGGPSDTQYF
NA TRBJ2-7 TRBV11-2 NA TGTGCCAGCAGTTGGGGGACACCCTCCTTGGAGCAGTACTTC CASSWGTPSLEQYF
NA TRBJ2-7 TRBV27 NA TGTGCCAGCAGGCCCCACGGGGGAGAAGAGCAGTACTTC CASRPHGGEEQYF
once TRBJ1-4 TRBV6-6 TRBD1 TGTGCCAGCTCGGCCAGGGGGGTTGAACTGTTTTTT CASSARGVELFF
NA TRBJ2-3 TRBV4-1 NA TGCGCCAGCAGTCTAATTCAACCATCAGATACGCAGTATTTT CASSLIQPSDTQYF